These 27 T cell receptor beta chains came from one sample sequenced in a study of blood T cell repertoires in COVID-19. Here immunoSEQ multiplex PCR was the method, and the copy in TCRdb shows in-frame clones only, minus some. This sample has roughly 300,000 clones, with 89% found just once. Sequencing was performed on peripheral blood. All receptors come from a woman in her twenties or thirties with COVID-19, enrolled during active disease.

This clone was found a few times. This rearrangement joins TRBV6-2 or TRBV6-3 to TRBJ1-2; 8 bases match TRBD1. Germline CDR1 MNHEY, CDR2 SVGEGT. The CDR3 spans 15 residues. V trimming: 6 bases; J trimming: 4 bases; junction bases outside the gene matches: 10. This CDR3 reads CASSQTRGRSYGYTF. The DNA of the CDR3 is TGTGCCAGCAGCCAAACCAGGGGGCGAAGCTATGGCTACACCTTC.

The chain employs TRBV2 and TRBJ2-3; perhaps TRBD1 as D (7 bases). This CDR3 is built from 20 residues. V lost 8 bases and J 0 bases, leaving 30 bases between the germline ends. Germline CDR1 is SNHLY and CDR2 is FYNNEI. CDR3 sequence reads: CASFYAQGTAGRFSTDTQYF. The CDR3 coding sequence is TGTGCCAGCTTCTACGCACAGGGGACGGCGGGGCGTTTTAGCACAGATACGCAGTATTTT.

CDR3 sequence: CASSSRAGYTDTQYF. CDR3 nucleotides: TGTGCCAGCAGCTCCAGGGCGGGGTACACAGATACGCAGTATTTT. The chain carries TRBV5-4 and TRBJ2-3; D might be TRBD2 (6 bases). This CDR3 is built from 15 residues. Germline CDR1 and CDR2: SGHNT and YYREEE (reference sequence). V was clipped by 3 bases and J by 2 bases, with 13 bases between them. Drawing the rest from reference TRBV5-4 and TRBJ2-3, the complete variable domain is ETGVTQSPTHLIKTRGQQVTLRCSSQSGHNTVSWYQQALGQGPQFIFQYYREEENGRGNFPPRFSGLQFPNYSSELNVNALELDDSALYLCASSSRAGYTDTQYFGPGTRLTVL.

The V gene is TRBV18, the J gene TRBJ1-5, with D perhaps TRBD1 (5 bases). V was cut by 2 bases and J by 7 bases, with 12 bases left in between. Germline lookup yields CDR1 KGHSH and CDR2 LQKENI. The CDR3 consists of 14 residues. CDR3 residues: CASSPSDGGQPQHF. CDR3 bases: TGTGCCAGCTCACCATCCGACGGGGGACAGCCCCAGCATTTT.

The chain has TRBV14 and TRBJ2-7, with D maybe TRBD1 (5 bases). The V gene's germline CDR1 is SGHDN and CDR2 FVKESK. V was cut by 1 base and J by 3 bases, with 13 bases left in between. This CDR3 comprises 15 residues. The CDR3 here is CASSQGGRALYEQYF. The CDR3 DNA sequence: TGTGCCAGCAGCCAAGGCGGCAGGGCCCTCTACGAGCAGTACTTC.

The chain recombines TRBV5-6 with TRBJ1-4; D possibly corresponds to TRBD1 (6 bases). The CDR3 contains 14 residues. V was clipped by 1 base and J by 8 bases, with 12 bases between them. Germline V gene sequence: CDR1 SGHDT, CDR2 YYEEEE. CDR3 region: CASSLPGVQEKLFF. The DNA for the CDR3 is TGTGCCAGCAGCTTGCCAGGGGTGCAGGAAAAACTGTTTTTT.

The chain links TRBV7-2 to TRBJ1-6; D ambiguous. The length of the CDR3 is 15 residues. CDR1 SGHTA and CDR2 FQGNSA come from the germline V gene. Trimming left V 2 bases short and J 3 bases short, with 8 bases between. Written as DNA, the CDR3 is TGTGCCAGCAGCTTATCCAGGAACTATAATTCACCCCTCCACTTT. This codes for CASSLSRNYNSPLHF.

The chain carries TRBV5-1 and TRBJ2-1; maybe TRBD2 (6 bases). This CDR3 has 15 amino acids. Germline lookup yields CDR1 SGHRS and CDR2 YFSETQ. Trimming removed 4 bases at V and 1 base at J, with 12 bases between. The CDR3 loop is CASSPDGGSYNEQFF. CDR3 nucleotide sequence: TGCGCCAGCAGCCCGGACGGGGGTTCCTACAATGAGCAGTTCTTC.

This clone was detected only once. This sequence joins TRBV28 and TRBJ1-5; D uncertain. CDR1 is MDHEN, CDR2 SYDVKM, per germline. CDR3 length equals 13 residues. Trimming removed 5 bases from V and 5 bases from J, with 10 bases in between. CDR3 DNA sequence: TGTGCCAGCAGTCGAGCTACCTATCAGCCCCAGCATTTT. Translating gives CASSRATYQPQHF.

The chain recombines TRBV11-3 with TRBJ2-1; 15 nucleotides align to TRBD2. Looked up from germline, CDR1 is SGHNT and CDR2 is YENEEA. Unmatched junction bases numbered 7, after V lost 2 bases and J lost 8 bases. The CDR3 covers 17 residues. CDR3 DNA sequence: TGTGCCAGCAGCTTATTCCAGGGACTAGCGGGGGGTGATGAGCAGTTCTTC. Translated: CASSLFQGLAGGDEQFF.

As for this clone: Other DNA sequences within the sample encode an identical CDR3. The J gene is TRBJ1-6, the V gene TRBV18; maybe TRBD1 (5 bases). The germline V gene has CDR1 KGHSH and CDR2 LQKENI. The V and J ends lost 6 bases and 4 bases respectively, with 10 bases between them. The CDR3 contains 14 residues. Here the CDR3 DNA reads TGTGCCAGCTCCCCTGACAGTTATAATTCACCCCTCCACTTT. Amino acid sequence: CASSPDSYNSPLHF.

The chain carries TRBV10-1 and TRBJ1-1; 8 nucleotides agree with TRBD1. After removal of 3 bases from V and 4 bases from J, the junction contained 4 bases not matched to a gene. Germline lookup yields CDR1 WNHNN and CDR2 SYGVQD (reference sequence). The length of the CDR3 is 14 residues. The DNA for the CDR3 is TGCGCCAGCAGTGACCGTACAGGGGGCACTGAAGCTTTCTTT. It specifies CASSDRTGGTEAFF.

Written as DNA, the CDR3 is TGCGCCAGCACCCCCGAGACAGGGGATGTCAATGAGCAGTTCTTC. It is translated as CASTPETGDVNEQFF. This chain uses TRBV4-1 with TRBJ2-1, with 8 bases fitting TRBD1. The V segment lost 7 bases and the J segment 6 bases; nucleotides outside the gene matches: 11. In germline, CDR1 is MGHRA, CDR2 YSYEKL. The CDR3 runs 15 residues.

The chain couples TRBV19 to TRBJ1-5, with D maybe TRBD1 (5 bases). V was shortened by 6 bases and J by 4 bases, with 13 bases between the two germline ends. The CDR3 has 14 amino acids. CDR1 and CDR2 from the germline V gene are LNHDA and SQIVND (reference sequence). The chain's CDR3 is CASSELGGNQPQHF. The CDR3 DNA sequence: TGTGCCAGTAGCGAGTTGGGGGGAAATCAGCCCCAGCATTTT.

This chain joins TRBV12-3 or TRBV12-4 and TRBJ2-4; TRBD2 matches 7 bases. The CDR3 runs to 12 residues. Trimming took 2 bases from V and 14 from J; bases not matched to a gene: 6. The CDR3: CASSLSRAGEYF. CDR3 bases: TGTGCCAGCAGTTTATCCCGGGCGGGGGAGTACTTC.

The chain is built from TRBV18 and TRBJ2-5; 7 bases align to TRBD2. This CDR3 contains 15 residues. V was pared by 2 bases and J by 5 bases, with 8 bases of the junction left unmatched. In germline, CDR1 is KGHSH, CDR2 LQKENI. The CDR3 DNA is TGTGCCAGCTCACCAACCCCAGGGAGGGGCGAGACCCAGTACTTC. Translated, it gives CASSPTPGRGETQYF.

This rearrangement joins TRBV27 to TRBJ1-1; D is unresolved. CDR1 MNHEY and CDR2 SMNVEV come from the germline V gene (reference sequence). The CDR3 totals 14 residues. V lost 0 bases and J 1 base, leaving 6 bases between the germline ends. The CDR3 nucleotides are TGTGCCAGCAGTTTATCTCGACAGAACACTGAAGCTTTCTTT. This codes for CASSLSRQNTEAFF.

V gene TRBV6-5 combines with J gene TRBJ1-2; TRBD1 might be the D (6 bases). Germline-derived CDR1 and CDR2 are MNHEY and SVGAGI. The length of the CDR3 is 14 residues. V lost 3 bases and J lost 4, with 12 bases in between. This CDR3 is CASSYHVGAYGYTF. The CDR3 nucleotides read TGTGCCAGCAGTTATCACGTGGGGGCCTATGGCTACACCTTC.

The CDR3 DNA reads as TGCGCCAGCAGCCACCCTAGGCAGGGAGGCCAGCCCCAGCATTTT. It specifies CASSHPRQGGQPQHF. J is TRBJ1-5 and V is TRBV4-1, with D perhaps matching TRBD1 (5 bases). This CDR3 has 15 residues. Germline loops: CDR1 MGHRA, CDR2 YSYEKL. V was cut by 3 bases and J by 7 bases, with 16 bases left in between.

The chain links TRBV10-3 to TRBJ1-5; 7 nucleotides agree with TRBD1. Germline V gives CDR1 ENHRY, CDR2 SYGVKD. The CDR3 contains 15 residues. Trimming cost V 6 bases and J 5 bases; bases outside gene matches: 10. For the CDR3, the DNA is TGTGCCATCAGGCTCCCGGACAGGCTCGATCAGCCCCAGCATTTT. It translates to CAIRLPDRLDQPQHF.

This clone was recorded only once. This rearrangement joins TRBV7-8 to TRBJ1-1; no firm D call. V lost 7 bases and J 0 bases, leaving 9 bases between the germline ends. Germline CDR1 SGHVS, CDR2 FQNEAQ. This CDR3 comprises 13 residues. CDR3 DNA: TGTGCCAGCAAGAGGCAGATGAACACTGAAGCTTTCTTT. Translating it yields CASKRQMNTEAFF.

CDR3 sequence reads: CASTRGRVLSSPLHF. CDR3 coding DNA: TGTGCCAGCACCCGTGGCAGGGTGCTTAGTTCACCCCTCCACTTT. This rearrangement joins TRBV28 to TRBJ1-6; maybe TRBD1 (5 bases). The CDR3 is made up of 15 amino acids. Deletions cut 7 bases from V and 9 bases from J, with 19 bases between. Germline assignment: CDR1 MDHEN and CDR2 SYDVKM.

The chain recombines TRBV28 with TRBJ2-7; no definite D call. V lost 5 bases and J 5 bases, leaving 7 bases between the germline ends. Germline V gene lookup returns CDR1 MDHEN and CDR2 SYDVKM. CDR3 length: 11 residues. This chain's CDR3 is CASSVGHEQYV. CDR3 DNA: TGTGCCAGCAGTGTTGGGCACGAGCAGTACGTC.

The V and J genes are TRBV5-6 and TRBJ1-6; no firm D call. With 0 bases removed from V and 9 bases from J, the gap between germline ends came to 13 bases. Germline V gene sequence: CDR1 SGHDT, CDR2 YYEEEE. The CDR3 spans 15 residues. CDR3 bases: TGTGCCAGCAGCTTGGAACTGGGCCGAAGTTCACCCCTCCACTTT. Its translation is CASSLELGRSSPLHF.

The rearrangement uses TRBV4-1 and TRBJ1-2; D ambiguous. The germline V gene encodes CDR1 MGHRA and CDR2 YSYEKL. CDR3 length: 14 residues. Trimming cost V 0 bases and J 7 bases, with 12 bases left between them. CDR3 in amino acids: CASSQDPSGFGYTF. CDR3 sequence (DNA): TGCGCCAGCAGCCAAGATCCTTCGGGATTTGGCTACACCTTC.

The CDR3 region has the DNA TGTGCCAGCAGCTCCGGCCCACAGGGCACTGAAGCTTTCTTT. This codes for CASSSGPQGTEAFF. This chain links TRBV7-2 with TRBJ1-1, with a possible D match to TRBD1 (6 bases). The CDR3 covers 14 residues. From germline, CDR1 is SGHTA and CDR2 FQGNSA. Trimming took 4 bases from V and 4 from J, leaving 13 bases between them.

The chain links TRBV27 to TRBJ1-2, with 7 bases lining up with TRBD1. The CDR3 sequence is 13 residues long. From germline, CDR1 is MNHEY and CDR2 SMNVEV (reference sequence). The junction had 5 bases not matched to a gene; V was cut back by 6 bases and J by 4 bases. The CDR3: CASRPGQTYGYTF. CDR3 in DNA: TGTGCCAGCAGACCGGGACAGACCTATGGCTACACCTTC.